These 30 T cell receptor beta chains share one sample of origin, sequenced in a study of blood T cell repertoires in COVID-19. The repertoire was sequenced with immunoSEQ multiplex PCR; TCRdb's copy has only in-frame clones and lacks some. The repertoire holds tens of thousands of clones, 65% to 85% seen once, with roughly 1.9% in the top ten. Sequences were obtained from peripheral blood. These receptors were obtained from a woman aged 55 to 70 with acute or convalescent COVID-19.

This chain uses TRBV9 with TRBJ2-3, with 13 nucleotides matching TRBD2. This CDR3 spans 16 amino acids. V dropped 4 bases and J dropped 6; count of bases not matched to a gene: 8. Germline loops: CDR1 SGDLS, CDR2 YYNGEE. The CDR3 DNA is TGTGCCAGCAGCTCAGACGGGACTAGCGGGATTGATACGCAGTATTTT. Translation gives CASSSDGTSGIDTQYF.

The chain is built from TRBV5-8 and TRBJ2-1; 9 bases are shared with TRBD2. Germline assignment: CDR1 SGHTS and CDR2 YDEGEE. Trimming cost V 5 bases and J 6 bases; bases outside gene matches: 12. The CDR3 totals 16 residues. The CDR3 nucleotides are TGTGCCAGCAGACCCCTGACTAGCGGCAACCTCAATGAGCAGTTCTTC. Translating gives CASRPLTSGNLNEQFF.

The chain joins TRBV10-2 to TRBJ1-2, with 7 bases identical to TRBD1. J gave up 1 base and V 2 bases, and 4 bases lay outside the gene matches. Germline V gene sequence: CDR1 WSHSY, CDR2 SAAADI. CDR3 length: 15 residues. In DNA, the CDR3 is TGCGCCAGCAGTGAGAACAGGGGATATAACTATGGCTACACCTTC. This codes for CASSENRGYNYGYTF.

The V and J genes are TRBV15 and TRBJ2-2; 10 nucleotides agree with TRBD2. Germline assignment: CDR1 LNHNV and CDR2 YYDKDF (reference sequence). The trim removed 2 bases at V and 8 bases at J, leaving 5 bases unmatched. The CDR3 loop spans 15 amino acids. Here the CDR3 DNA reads TGTGCCACCAGCAGACTAGCGGGAGAGGTTGGGGAGCTGTTTTTT. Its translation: CATSRLAGEVGELFF.

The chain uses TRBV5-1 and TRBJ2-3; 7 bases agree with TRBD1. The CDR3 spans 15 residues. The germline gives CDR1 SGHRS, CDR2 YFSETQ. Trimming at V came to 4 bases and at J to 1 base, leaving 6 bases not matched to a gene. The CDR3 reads CASSQGQLGTDTQYF. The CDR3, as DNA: TGCGCCAGCAGCCAGGGACAGTTAGGCACAGATACGCAGTATTTT.

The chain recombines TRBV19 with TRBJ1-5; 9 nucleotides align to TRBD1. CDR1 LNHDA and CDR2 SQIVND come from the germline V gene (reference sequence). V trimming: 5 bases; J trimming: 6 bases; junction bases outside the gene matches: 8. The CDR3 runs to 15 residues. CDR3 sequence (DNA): TGTGCCAGTAGTTGGGGACAGGGAAGCGGTCAGCCCCAGCATTTT. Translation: CASSWGQGSGQPQHF. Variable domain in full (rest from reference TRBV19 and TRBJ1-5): DGGITQSPKYLFRKEGQNVTLSCEQNLNHDAMYWYRQDPGQGLRLIYYSQIVNDFQKGDIAEGYSVSREKKESFPLTVTSAQKNPTAFYLCASSWGQGSGQPQHFGDGTRLSIL.

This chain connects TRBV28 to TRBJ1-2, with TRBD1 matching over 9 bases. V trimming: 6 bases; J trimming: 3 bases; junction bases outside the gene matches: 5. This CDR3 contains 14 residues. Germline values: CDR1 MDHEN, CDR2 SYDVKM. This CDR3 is CASSLGQGHYGYTF. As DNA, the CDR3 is TGTGCCAGCAGCTTGGGACAGGGCCACTATGGCTACACCTTC.

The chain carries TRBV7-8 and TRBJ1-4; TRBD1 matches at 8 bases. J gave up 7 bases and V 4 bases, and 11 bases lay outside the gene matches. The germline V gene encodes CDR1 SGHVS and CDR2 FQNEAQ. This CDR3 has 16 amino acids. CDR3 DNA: TGTGCCAGCAGCTCCGGACAGGGTTTGCGGGCTGAAAAACTGTTTTTT. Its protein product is CASSSGQGLRAEKLFF.

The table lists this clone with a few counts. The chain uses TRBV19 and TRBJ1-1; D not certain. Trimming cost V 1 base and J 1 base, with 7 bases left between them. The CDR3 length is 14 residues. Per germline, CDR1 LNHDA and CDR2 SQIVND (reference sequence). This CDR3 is CASSIGRANTEAFF. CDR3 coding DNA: TGTGCCAGTAGTATAGGGAGGGCGAACACTGAAGCTTTCTTT.

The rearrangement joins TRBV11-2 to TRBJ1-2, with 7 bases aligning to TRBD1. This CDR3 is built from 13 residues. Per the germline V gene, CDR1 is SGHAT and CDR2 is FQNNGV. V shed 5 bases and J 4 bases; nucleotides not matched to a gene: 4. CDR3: CASSAGQTYGYTF. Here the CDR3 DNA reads TGTGCCAGCAGCGCGGGACAGACCTATGGCTACACCTTC.

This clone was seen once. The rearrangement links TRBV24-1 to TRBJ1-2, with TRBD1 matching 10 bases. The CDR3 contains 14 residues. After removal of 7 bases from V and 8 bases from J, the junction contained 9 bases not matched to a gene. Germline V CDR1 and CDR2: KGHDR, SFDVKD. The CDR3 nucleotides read TGTGCCACCAGGGAGACAGGGGGCAGGGGCGGCTACACCTTC. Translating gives CATRETGGRGGYTF.

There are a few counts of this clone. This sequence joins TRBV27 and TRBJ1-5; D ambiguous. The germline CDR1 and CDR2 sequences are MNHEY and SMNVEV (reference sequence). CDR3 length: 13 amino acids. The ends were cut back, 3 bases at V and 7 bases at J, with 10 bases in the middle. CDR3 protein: CASSLVDKQPQHF. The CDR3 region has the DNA TGTGCCAGCAGTTTGGTAGACAAACAGCCCCAGCATTTT.

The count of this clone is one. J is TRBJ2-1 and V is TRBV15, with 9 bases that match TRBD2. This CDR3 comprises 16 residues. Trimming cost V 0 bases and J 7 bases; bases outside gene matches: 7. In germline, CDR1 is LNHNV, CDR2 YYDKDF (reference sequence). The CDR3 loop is CATSRDPGLARNEQFF. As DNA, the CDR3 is TGTGCCACCAGCAGAGATCCGGGACTAGCCCGGAATGAGCAGTTCTTC. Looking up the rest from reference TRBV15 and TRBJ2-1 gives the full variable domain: DAMVIQNPRYQVTQFGKPVTLSCSQTLNHNVMYWYQQKSSQAPKLLFHYYDKDFNNEADTPDNFQSRRPNTSFCFLDIRSPGLGDTAMYLCATSRDPGLARNEQFFGPGTRLTVL.

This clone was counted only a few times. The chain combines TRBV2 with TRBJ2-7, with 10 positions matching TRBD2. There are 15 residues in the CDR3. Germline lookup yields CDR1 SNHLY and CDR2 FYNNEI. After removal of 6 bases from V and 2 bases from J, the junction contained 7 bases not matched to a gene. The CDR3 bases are TGTGCCAGCAGCGCTCCGCTAGCGGGAGCCTACGAGCAGTACTTC. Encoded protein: CASSAPLAGAYEQYF.

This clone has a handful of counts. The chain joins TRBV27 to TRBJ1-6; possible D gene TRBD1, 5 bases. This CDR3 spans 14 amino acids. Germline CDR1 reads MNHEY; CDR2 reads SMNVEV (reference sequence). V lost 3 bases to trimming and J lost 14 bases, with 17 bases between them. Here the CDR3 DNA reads TGTGCCAGCAGTTTGAAAGGGGCAATTGGATCCCTCCACTTT. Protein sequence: CASSLKGAIGSLHF.

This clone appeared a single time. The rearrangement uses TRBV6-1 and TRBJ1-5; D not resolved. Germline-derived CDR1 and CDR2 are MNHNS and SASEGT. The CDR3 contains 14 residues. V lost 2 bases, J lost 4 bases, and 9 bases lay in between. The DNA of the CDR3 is TGTGCCAGCAGTGAACAAGGGAGTAATCAGCCCCAGCATTTT. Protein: CASSEQGSNQPQHF.

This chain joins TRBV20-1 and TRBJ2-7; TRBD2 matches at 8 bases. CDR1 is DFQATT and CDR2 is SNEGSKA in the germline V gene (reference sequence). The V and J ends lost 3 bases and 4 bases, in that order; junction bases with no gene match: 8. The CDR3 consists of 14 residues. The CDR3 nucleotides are TGCAGTGCTAGTCTCAGCGGGAGCTTATACGAGCAGTACTTC. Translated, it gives CSASLSGSLYEQYF.

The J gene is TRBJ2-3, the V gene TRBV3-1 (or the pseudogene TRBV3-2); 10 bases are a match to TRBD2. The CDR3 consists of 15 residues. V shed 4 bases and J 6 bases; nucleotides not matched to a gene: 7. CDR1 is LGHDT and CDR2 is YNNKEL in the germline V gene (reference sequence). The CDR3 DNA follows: TGTGCCAGCAGCCTAAAACTAGCGGGAATGGATACGCAGTATTTT. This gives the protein CASSLKLAGMDTQYF.

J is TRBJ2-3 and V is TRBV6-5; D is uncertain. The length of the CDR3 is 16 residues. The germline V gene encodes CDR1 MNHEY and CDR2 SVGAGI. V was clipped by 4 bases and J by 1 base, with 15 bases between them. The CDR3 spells CASSFDPRKGTDTQYF. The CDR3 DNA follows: TGTGCCAGCAGTTTCGACCCTAGGAAAGGCACAGATACGCAGTATTTT.

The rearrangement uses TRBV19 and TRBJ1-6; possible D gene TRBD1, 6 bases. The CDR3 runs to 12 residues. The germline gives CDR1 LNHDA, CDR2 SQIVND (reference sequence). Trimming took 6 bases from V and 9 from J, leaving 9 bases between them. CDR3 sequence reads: CASSARGSPLHF. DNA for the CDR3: TGTGCCAGTAGCGCCAGGGGTTCACCCCTCCACTTT.

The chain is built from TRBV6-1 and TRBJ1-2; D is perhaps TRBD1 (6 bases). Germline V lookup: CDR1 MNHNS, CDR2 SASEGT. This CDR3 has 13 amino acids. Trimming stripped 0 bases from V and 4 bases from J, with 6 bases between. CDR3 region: CASSEAGGYGYTF. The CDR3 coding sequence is TGTGCCAGCAGTGAAGCAGGGGGCTATGGCTACACCTTC.

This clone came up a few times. CDR3 in amino acids: CASSSLAGGPPTQYF. The CDR3 DNA reads as TGCGCCAGCAGCTCCCTAGCGGGAGGGCCTCCTACGCAGTATTTT. This chain connects TRBV5-1 to TRBJ2-3, with 12 positions matching TRBD2. Germline loops: CDR1 SGHRS, CDR2 YFSETQ. Trimming removed 3 bases from V and 8 bases from J; junction bases left unmatched: 7. This CDR3 is 15 amino acids long.

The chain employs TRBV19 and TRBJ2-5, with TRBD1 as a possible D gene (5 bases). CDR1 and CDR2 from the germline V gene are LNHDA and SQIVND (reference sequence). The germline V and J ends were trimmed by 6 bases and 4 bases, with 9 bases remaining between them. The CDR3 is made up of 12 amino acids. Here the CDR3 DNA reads TGTGCCAGTAGGGACACGGTAGAGACCCAGTACTTC. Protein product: CASRDTVETQYF.

CDR3 nucleotides: TGTGCCAGCTCACCGCGTGGACAGGGGTCGAGCGAGCAGTACTTC. It yields the protein CASSPRGQGSSEQYF. The V call is TRBV18, the J call TRBJ2-7, with 9 bases aligning to TRBD1. The CDR3 is 15 residues long. V gave up 3 bases and J gave up 6 bases; unmatched junction bases: 9. The germline V gene has CDR1 KGHSH and CDR2 LQKENI.

CDR3 bases: TGTGCCACTAGACTTGCCGGCTCTGGAAACACCATATATTTT. The encoded protein is CATRLAGSGNTIYF. The chain combines TRBV6-5 with TRBJ1-3; the D is unclear. The germline V gene has CDR1 MNHEY and CDR2 SVGAGI. V gave up 10 bases and J gave up 0 bases, with 13 bases separating them. This CDR3 contains 14 residues.

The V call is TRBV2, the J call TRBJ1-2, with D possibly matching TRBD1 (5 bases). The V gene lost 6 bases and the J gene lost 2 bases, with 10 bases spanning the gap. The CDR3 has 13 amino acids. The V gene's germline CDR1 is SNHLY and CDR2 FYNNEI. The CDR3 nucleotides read TGTGCCAGCAGGGCGGGACGGAACTATGGCTACACCTTC. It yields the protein CASRAGRNYGYTF.

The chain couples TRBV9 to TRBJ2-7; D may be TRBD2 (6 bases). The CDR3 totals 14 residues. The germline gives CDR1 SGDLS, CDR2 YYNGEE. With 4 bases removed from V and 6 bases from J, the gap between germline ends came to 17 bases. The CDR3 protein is CASSRRDGLFEQYF. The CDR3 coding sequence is TGTGCCAGCAGCAGGAGGGACGGCCTTTTCGAGCAGTACTTC.

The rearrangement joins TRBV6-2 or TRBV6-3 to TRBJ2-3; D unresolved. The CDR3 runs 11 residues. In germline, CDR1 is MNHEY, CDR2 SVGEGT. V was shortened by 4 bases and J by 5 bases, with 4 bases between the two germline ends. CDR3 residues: CASSFRDTQYF. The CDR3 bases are TGTGCCAGCAGTTTTCGAGATACGCAGTATTTT.

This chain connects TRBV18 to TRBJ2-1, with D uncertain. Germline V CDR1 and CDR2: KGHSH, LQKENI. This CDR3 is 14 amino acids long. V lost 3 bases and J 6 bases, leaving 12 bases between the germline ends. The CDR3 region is CASSPRREFNEQFF. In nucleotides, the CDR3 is TGTGCCAGCTCACCGAGGAGAGAGTTCAATGAGCAGTTCTTC.

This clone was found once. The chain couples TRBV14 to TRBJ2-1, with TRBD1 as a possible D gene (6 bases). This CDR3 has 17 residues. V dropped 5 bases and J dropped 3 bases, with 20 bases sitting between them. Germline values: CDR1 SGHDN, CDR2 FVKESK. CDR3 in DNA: TGTGCCAGCAGCAAAAGCCGCGGGTGGGACAACTACAATGAGCAGTTCTTC. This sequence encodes CASSKSRGWDNYNEQFF.